This T cell receptor (beta chain) was identified in a study of PD-L1 blockade in urothelial cancer. CDR3 length: 14 amino acids. Germline assignment: CDR1 SGHRS and CDR2 YFSETQ. J lost 3 bases, V lost 4 bases, and 3 bases had no gene match. Method: immunoSEQ multiplex PCR; TCRdb's copy keeps in-frame clones and lacks some. This table holds 49,000 or so clones, 79% found once. This sample's time point: pretreatment peripheral blood. The chain links TRBV5-1 to TRBJ2-7; 11 nucleotides agree with TRBD1. This sequence was found in a man aged 65 to 79 with urothelial cancer. The specimen comprised PBMCs, sampled around atezolizumab (anti-PD-L1) treatment. The CDR3 region has the DNA TGCGCCAGCAGCCCGGGGACAGGGGGCTACGAGCAGTACTTC. Residues: CASSPGTGGYEQYF. The variable domain in full, with the rest retrieved from reference TRBV5-1 and TRBJ2-7, is KAGVTQTPRYLIKTRGQQVTLSCSPISGHRSVSWYQQTPGQGLQFLFEYFSETQRNKGNFPGRFSGRQFSNSRSEMNVSTLELGDSALYLCASSPGTGGYEQYFGPGTRLTVT.